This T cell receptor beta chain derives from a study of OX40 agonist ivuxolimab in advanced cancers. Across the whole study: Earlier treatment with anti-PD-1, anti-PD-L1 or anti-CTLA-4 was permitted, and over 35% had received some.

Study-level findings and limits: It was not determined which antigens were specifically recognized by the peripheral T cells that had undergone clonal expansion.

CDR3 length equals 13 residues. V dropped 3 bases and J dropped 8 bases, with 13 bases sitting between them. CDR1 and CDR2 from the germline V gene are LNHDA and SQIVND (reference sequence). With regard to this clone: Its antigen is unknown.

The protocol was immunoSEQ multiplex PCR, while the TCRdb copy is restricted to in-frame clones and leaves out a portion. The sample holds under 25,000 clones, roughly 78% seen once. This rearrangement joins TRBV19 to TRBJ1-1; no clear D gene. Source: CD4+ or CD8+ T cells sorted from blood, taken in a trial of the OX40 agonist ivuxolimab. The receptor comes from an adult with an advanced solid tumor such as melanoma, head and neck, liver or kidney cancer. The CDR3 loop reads CASSISGWSEAFF. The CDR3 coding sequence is TGTGCCAGTAGTATCTCCGGGTGGTCGGAAGCTTTCTTT.